This entry lists 18 T cell receptor beta chains sequenced from one sample in a study of cytomegalovirus exposure and HLA in healthy donors. A multiplex PCR was run with 60 Vbeta primers and 13 Jbeta primers. The assay was immunoSEQ multiplex PCR, and TCRdb's table has in-frame clones only and misses some. Among 130,000 to 150,000 clones listed, about three quarters were seen once. Sequencing was done on a sample of PBMCs. These receptors were obtained from a man in his forties or fifties in good health and CMV-seropositive.

This clone showed up just once. This sequence joins TRBV5-5 and TRBJ1-4; perhaps TRBD1 as D (6 bases). V was shortened by 4 bases and J by 8 bases, with 15 bases between the two germline ends. This CDR3 is built from 14 residues. The germline CDR1 and CDR2 sequences are SGHKS and YYEKEE (reference sequence). CDR3 sequence reads: CASSLVRGREKLFF. The CDR3 nucleotides are TGTGCCAGCAGCCTGGTCAGGGGCCGGGAAAAACTGTTTTTT. Drawing the rest from reference TRBV5-5 and TRBJ1-4, the complete variable domain is DAGVTQSPTHLIKTRGQQVTLRCSPISGHKSVSWYQQVLGQGPQFIFQYYEKEERGRGNFPDRFSARQFPNYSSELNVNALLLGDSALYLCASSLVRGREKLFFGSGTQLSVL.

This clone was observed a single time. The CDR3 DNA sequence: TGTGCCATCAGTGGGGCCCTGGCTTGGCAGTTCTTC. This sequence encodes CAISGALAWQFF. The chain employs TRBV10-3 and TRBJ2-1; D not certain. V was shortened by 4 bases and J by 12 bases, with 13 bases between the two germline ends. CDR3 size: 12 residues. Germline V lookup: CDR1 ENHRY, CDR2 SYGVKD.

The V gene is TRBV5-1, the J gene TRBJ2-3; D is perhaps TRBD2 (5 bases). This CDR3 is 15 amino acids long. Looked up from germline, CDR1 is SGHRS and CDR2 is YFSETQ. Trimming removed 0 bases from V and 0 bases from J, with 8 bases in between. CDR3 sequence reads: CASSLVGGSTDTQYF. Written as DNA, the CDR3 is TGCGCCAGCAGCTTGGTTGGCGGGAGCACAGATACGCAGTATTTT.

J is TRBJ1-2 and V is TRBV27; 9 bases are a match to TRBD1. CDR1 and CDR2 (germline): MNHEY, SMNVEV (reference sequence). The V gene end was trimmed by 6 bases and the J gene end by 8 bases; junction bases not matched to a gene: 7. This CDR3 region has 13 residues. The CDR3 region is CASRPGQGRGYTF. The CDR3, as DNA: TGTGCCAGCAGGCCGGGACAGGGTAGGGGCTACACCTTC.

V gene TRBV4-1 combines with J gene TRBJ1-1; unclear D gene. The CDR3 contains 16 residues. Germline V gene lookup returns CDR1 MGHRA and CDR2 YSYEKL. Trimming removed 1 base from V and 10 bases from J, with 22 bases in between. The CDR3 is CASSQAATGFNGGAFF. CDR3 in DNA: TGCGCCAGCAGCCAAGCTGCAACGGGGTTTAACGGAGGAGCTTTCTTT.

The chain employs TRBV5-4 and TRBJ2-1, with 8 bases matching TRBD1. This CDR3 comprises 15 residues. The trim removed 0 bases at V and 6 bases at J, leaving 5 bases unmatched. Germline lookup yields CDR1 SGHNT and CDR2 YYREEE (reference sequence). The CDR3 protein is CASSLGQGSVNEQFF. The CDR3 coding sequence is TGTGCCAGCAGCTTGGGACAGGGGAGCGTCAATGAGCAGTTCTTC.

The chain uses TRBV7-9 and TRBJ1-2; 10 positions match TRBD1. V shed 5 bases and J 4 bases; nucleotides not matched to a gene: 13. The CDR3 covers 17 residues. Germline V gene data show CDR1 as SEHNR and CDR2 as FQNEAQ (reference sequence). The CDR3 loop reads CASSLSNDRGRSYGYTF. CDR3 in DNA: TGTGCCAGCAGCCTTAGTAACGACAGGGGGCGAAGCTATGGCTACACCTTC.

This chain connects TRBV19 to TRBJ2-1; the match to TRBD1 covers 8 bases. Germline lookup yields CDR1 LNHDA and CDR2 SQIVND (reference sequence). The CDR3 is 14 amino acids. The J segment lost 9 bases and the V segment lost 5 bases, leaving 9 bases of the junction unmatched. This chain's CDR3 is CASSRDRGLSEQFF. CDR3 coding DNA: TGTGCCAGTAGTCGTGACAGGGGCTTAAGTGAGCAGTTCTTC.

Only a few counts were recorded for this clone. V is TRBV7-6 and J is TRBJ2-2, with D possibly being TRBD2 (5 bases). Deletions cut 7 bases from V and 0 bases from J, with 12 bases between. This CDR3 region has 15 residues. Germline V gene lookup returns CDR1 SGHVS and CDR2 FNYEAQ. CDR3 in amino acids: CASTQTGTNTGELFF. The CDR3 DNA follows: TGTGCCAGCACCCAGACGGGGACGAACACCGGGGAGCTGTTTTTT.

V and J are TRBV7-2 and TRBJ2-5; no definite D call. V was pared by 8 bases and J by 5 bases, with 12 bases between. Germline CDR1 is SGHTA and CDR2 is FQGNSA. The CDR3 loop spans 12 amino acids. DNA for the CDR3: TGTGCCAGCGGCCTCGGGTTGGAGACCCAGTACTTC. Translated, it gives CASGLGLETQYF.

The gene calls are TRBV7-2 and TRBJ2-1; 7 bases agree with TRBD2. CDR3 size: 13 residues. V lost 5 bases to trimming and J lost 6 bases; unmatched junction nucleotides: 4. Germline-derived CDR1 and CDR2 are SGHTA and FQGNSA. The CDR3 DNA is TGTGCCAGCAGCCCGGGGACTATCAATGAGCAGTTCTTC. This encodes CASSPGTINEQFF. Combining the CDR3 with reference TRBV7-2 and TRBJ2-1 gives the whole variable domain GAGVSQSPSNKVTEKGKDVELRCDPISGHTALYWYRQSLGQGLEFLIYFQGNSAPDKSGLPSDRFSAERTGGSVSTLTIQRTQQEDSAVYLCASSPGTINEQFFGPGTRLTVL.

The chain joins TRBV5-6 to TRBJ2-2, with D unresolved. Germline-derived CDR1 and CDR2 are SGHDT and YYEEEE. The CDR3 covers 14 residues. Trimming removed 5 bases from V and 1 base from J, with 9 bases in between. CDR3 DNA: TGTGCCAGCAGACGAACGGGGAACACCGGGGAGCTGTTTTTT. This sequence encodes CASRRTGNTGELFF.

The chain has TRBV27 and TRBJ2-7, with a tentative D call TRBD1 (7 bases). CDR3 length: 13 amino acids. Germline V gene sequence: CDR1 MNHEY, CDR2 SMNVEV (reference sequence). Trimming stripped 6 bases from V and 7 bases from J, with 16 bases between. CDR3 sequence reads: CASSPDRAGEQYF. CDR3 sequence (DNA): TGTGCCAGCAGCCCCGACAGGGCGGGGGAGCAGTACTTC.

The V and J genes are TRBV6-5 and TRBJ2-1; TRBD1 might be the D (5 bases). Per germline, CDR1 MNHEY and CDR2 SVGAGI. The CDR3 extends over 13 amino acids. Deletions cut 2 bases from V and 6 bases from J, with 8 bases between. CDR3 nucleotide sequence: TGTGCCAGCAGTTACGCTGACAGCAATGAGCAGTTCTTC. This sequence encodes CASSYADSNEQFF.

The chain carries TRBV6-5 and TRBJ2-1, with TRBD2 identical over 7 bases. The CDR3 runs 15 residues. The trim removed 6 bases at V and 4 bases at J, leaving 9 bases unmatched. Germline V CDR1 and CDR2: MNHEY, SVGAGI. The CDR3 spells CASRYKSAGYNEQFF. DNA of the CDR3: TGTGCCAGCAGGTATAAATCAGCGGGGTACAATGAGCAGTTCTTC.

V usage is TRBV25-1 and J usage is TRBJ2-1; 7 bases match TRBD2. The CDR3 spans 13 residues. J lost 8 bases, V lost 5 bases, and 6 bases had no gene match. Germline loops: CDR1 MGHDK, CDR2 SYGVNS. The CDR3 DNA follows: TGTGCCAGCAGTAGAGGGAGGGCCCATGAGCAGTTCTTC. Amino acid sequence: CASSRGRAHEQFF. The full variable domain, rest sourced from reference TRBV25-1 and TRBJ2-1, is EADIYQTPRYLVIGTGKKITLECSQTMGHDKMYWYQQDPGMELHLIHYSYGVNSTEKGDLSSESTVSRIRTEHFPLTLESARPSHTSQYLCASSRGRAHEQFFGPGTRLTVL.

The chain couples TRBV29-1 to TRBJ2-1; 9 bases fit TRBD2. Germline values: CDR1 SQVTM, CDR2 ANQGSEA. V was clipped by 6 bases and J by 5 bases; unmatched bases: 11. The CDR3 runs to 15 residues. For the CDR3, the DNA is TGCAGCGTAGCTTTAAGGGCGGGGGGGAACAATGAGCAGTTCTTC. This translates into CSVALRAGGNNEQFF.

V is TRBV5-6 and J is TRBJ1-2, with D perhaps matching TRBD1 (5 bases). CDR3 length: 15 residues. Trimming shortened V by 2 bases and J by 0 bases, and 11 bases separated the two germline ends. CDR1 and CDR2 from the germline V gene are SGHDT and YYEEEE. The CDR3 nucleotides read TGTGCCAGCAGCTTCCCTGACAGATCTAACTATGGCTACACCTTC. It is translated as CASSFPDRSNYGYTF. The entire variable domain, with the rest obtained from reference TRBV5-6 and TRBJ1-2, is as follows: DAGVTQSPTHLIKTRGQQVTLRCSPKSGHDTVSWYQQALGQGPQFIFQYYEEEERQRGNFPDRFSGHQFPNYSSELNVNALLLGDSALYLCASSFPDRSNYGYTFGSGTRLTVV.